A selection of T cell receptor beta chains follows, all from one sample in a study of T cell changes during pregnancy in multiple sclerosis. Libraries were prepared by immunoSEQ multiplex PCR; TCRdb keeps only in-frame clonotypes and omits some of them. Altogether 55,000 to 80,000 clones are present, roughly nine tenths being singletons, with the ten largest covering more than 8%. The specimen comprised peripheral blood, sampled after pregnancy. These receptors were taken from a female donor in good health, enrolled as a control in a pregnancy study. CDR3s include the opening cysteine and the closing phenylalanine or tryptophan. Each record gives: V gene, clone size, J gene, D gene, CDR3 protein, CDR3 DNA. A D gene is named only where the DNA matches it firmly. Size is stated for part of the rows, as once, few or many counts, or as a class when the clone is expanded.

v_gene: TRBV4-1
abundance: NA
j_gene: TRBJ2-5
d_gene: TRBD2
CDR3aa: CASSLFWTSGRQGEETQYF
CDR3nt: TGCGCCAGCAGCCTCTTCTGGACTAGCGGGAGACAAGGGGAAGAGACCCAGTACTTC

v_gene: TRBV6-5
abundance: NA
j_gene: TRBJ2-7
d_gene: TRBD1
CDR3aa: CASSSYQQGAYEQYF
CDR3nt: TGTGCCAGCAGTTCCTACCAACAGGGGGCCTACGAGCAGTACTTC

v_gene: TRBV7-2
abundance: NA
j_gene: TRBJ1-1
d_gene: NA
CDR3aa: CASSSQHVLNTEAFF
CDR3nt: TGTGCCAGCAGCTCTCAACATGTATTGAACACTGAAGCTTTCTTT

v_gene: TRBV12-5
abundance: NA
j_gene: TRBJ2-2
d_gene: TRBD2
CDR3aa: CASGYIAGGYTGELFF
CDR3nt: TGTGCTAGTGGCTATATAGCGGGGGGCTACACCGGGGAGCTGTTTTTT

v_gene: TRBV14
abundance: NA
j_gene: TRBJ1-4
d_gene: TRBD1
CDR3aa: CASSQQRGRGEKLFF
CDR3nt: TGTGCCAGCAGCCAACAAAGGGGGCGCGGTGAAAAACTGTTTTTT

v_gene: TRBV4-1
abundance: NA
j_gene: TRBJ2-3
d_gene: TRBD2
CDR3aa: CASSQDGLAGVGTDTQYF
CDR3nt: TGCGCCAGCAGCCAAGATGGGCTAGCGGGAGTAGGCACAGATACGCAGTATTTT

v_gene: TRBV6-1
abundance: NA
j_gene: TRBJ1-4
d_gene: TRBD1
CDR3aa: CASSEQGQGGEKLFF
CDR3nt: TGTGCCAGCAGTGAACAGGGACAGGGGGGTGAAAAACTGTTTTTT

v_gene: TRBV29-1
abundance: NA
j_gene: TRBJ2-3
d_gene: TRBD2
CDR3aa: CSVELAADTQYF
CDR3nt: TGCAGCGTTGAACTAGCGGCAGATACGCAGTATTTT

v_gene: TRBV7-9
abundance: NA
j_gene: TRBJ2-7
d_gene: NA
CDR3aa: CASSLPAGEQYF
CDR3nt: TGTGCCAGCAGCTTACCGGCGGGAGAGCAGTACTTC

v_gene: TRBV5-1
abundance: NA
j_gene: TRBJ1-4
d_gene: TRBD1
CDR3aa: CASSRTGDNEKLFF
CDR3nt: TGCGCCAGCAGCCGGACAGGTGATAATGAAAAACTGTTTTTT

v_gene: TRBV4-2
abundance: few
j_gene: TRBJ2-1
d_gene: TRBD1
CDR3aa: CASSQEPGQGNEQFF
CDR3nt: TGTGCCAGCAGCCAAGAACCGGGACAGGGAAATGAGCAGTTCTTC

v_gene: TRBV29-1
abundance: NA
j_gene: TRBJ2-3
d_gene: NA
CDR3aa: CSFRGGRHIGSTDTQYF
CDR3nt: TGCAGCTTCCGGGGAGGACGGCACATTGGTAGCACAGATACGCAGTATTTT

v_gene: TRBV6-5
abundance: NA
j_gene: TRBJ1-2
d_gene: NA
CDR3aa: CVSRNPGRGYTF
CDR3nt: TGTGTCAGCAGGAACCCTGGGCGCGGCTACACCTTC

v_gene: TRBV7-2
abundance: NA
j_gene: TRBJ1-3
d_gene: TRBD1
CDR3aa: CASSLAIAGTGNGNTIYF
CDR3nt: TGTGCCAGCAGCTTAGCGATAGCCGGGACAGGGAATGGAAACACCATATATTTT

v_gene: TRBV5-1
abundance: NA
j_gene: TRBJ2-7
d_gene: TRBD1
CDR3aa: CASSQNPGQGSEQYF
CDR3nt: TGCGCCAGCAGCCAGAATCCGGGACAGGGTTCCGAGCAGTACTTC

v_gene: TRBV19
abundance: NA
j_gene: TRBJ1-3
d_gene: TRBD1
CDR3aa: CASSSQGGSTNTIYF
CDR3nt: TGTGCCAGTAGTTCCCAGGGGGGCTCTACAAACACCATATATTTT

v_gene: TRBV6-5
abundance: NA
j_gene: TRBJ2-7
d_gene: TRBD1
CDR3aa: CASGSGTGIYEQYF
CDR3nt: TGTGCCAGCGGCTCCGGGACAGGGATCTACGAGCAGTACTTC

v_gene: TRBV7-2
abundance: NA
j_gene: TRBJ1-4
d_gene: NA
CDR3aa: CASSLKQVGEKLFF
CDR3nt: TGTGCCAGCAGCTTAAAACAGGTCGGGGAAAAACTGTTTTTT

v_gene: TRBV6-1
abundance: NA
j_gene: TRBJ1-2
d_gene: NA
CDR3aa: CASIQPSGFYGYTF
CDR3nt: TGTGCCAGCATCCAACCTAGTGGGTTCTATGGCTACACCTTC

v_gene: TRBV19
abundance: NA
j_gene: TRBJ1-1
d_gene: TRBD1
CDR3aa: CASSRRPDRGLAEAFF
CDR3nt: TGTGCCAGTAGCCGACGTCCGGACAGGGGCTTGGCTGAAGCTTTCTTT

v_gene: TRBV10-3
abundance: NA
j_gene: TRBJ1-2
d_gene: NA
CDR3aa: CAIQEAGGDGYTF
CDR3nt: TGTGCCATCCAGGAGGCCGGGGGTGATGGCTACACCTTC

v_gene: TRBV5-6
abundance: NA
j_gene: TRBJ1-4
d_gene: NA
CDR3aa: CASSLAGGATNEKLFF
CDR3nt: TGTGCCAGCAGCTTGGCTGGGGGGGCAACTAATGAAAAACTGTTTTTT

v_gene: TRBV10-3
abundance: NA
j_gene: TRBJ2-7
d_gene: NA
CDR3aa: CAVAYRSYEQYF
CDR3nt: TGTGCCGTAGCCTACAGGAGCTACGAGCAGTACTTC

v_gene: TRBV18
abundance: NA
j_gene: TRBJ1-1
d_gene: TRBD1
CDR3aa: CASSPTGVTEAFF
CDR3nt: TGTGCCAGCTCGCCGACAGGGGTGACTGAAGCTTTCTTT

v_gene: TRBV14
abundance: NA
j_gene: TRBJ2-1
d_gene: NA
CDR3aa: CASSSDGIRFF
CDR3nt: TGTGCCAGCAGCTCGGACGGGATAAGGTTCTTC

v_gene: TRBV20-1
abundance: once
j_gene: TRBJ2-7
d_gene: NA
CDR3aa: CSAIGQVEQYF
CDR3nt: TGCAGTGCTATCGGTCAAGTCGAGCAGTACTTC